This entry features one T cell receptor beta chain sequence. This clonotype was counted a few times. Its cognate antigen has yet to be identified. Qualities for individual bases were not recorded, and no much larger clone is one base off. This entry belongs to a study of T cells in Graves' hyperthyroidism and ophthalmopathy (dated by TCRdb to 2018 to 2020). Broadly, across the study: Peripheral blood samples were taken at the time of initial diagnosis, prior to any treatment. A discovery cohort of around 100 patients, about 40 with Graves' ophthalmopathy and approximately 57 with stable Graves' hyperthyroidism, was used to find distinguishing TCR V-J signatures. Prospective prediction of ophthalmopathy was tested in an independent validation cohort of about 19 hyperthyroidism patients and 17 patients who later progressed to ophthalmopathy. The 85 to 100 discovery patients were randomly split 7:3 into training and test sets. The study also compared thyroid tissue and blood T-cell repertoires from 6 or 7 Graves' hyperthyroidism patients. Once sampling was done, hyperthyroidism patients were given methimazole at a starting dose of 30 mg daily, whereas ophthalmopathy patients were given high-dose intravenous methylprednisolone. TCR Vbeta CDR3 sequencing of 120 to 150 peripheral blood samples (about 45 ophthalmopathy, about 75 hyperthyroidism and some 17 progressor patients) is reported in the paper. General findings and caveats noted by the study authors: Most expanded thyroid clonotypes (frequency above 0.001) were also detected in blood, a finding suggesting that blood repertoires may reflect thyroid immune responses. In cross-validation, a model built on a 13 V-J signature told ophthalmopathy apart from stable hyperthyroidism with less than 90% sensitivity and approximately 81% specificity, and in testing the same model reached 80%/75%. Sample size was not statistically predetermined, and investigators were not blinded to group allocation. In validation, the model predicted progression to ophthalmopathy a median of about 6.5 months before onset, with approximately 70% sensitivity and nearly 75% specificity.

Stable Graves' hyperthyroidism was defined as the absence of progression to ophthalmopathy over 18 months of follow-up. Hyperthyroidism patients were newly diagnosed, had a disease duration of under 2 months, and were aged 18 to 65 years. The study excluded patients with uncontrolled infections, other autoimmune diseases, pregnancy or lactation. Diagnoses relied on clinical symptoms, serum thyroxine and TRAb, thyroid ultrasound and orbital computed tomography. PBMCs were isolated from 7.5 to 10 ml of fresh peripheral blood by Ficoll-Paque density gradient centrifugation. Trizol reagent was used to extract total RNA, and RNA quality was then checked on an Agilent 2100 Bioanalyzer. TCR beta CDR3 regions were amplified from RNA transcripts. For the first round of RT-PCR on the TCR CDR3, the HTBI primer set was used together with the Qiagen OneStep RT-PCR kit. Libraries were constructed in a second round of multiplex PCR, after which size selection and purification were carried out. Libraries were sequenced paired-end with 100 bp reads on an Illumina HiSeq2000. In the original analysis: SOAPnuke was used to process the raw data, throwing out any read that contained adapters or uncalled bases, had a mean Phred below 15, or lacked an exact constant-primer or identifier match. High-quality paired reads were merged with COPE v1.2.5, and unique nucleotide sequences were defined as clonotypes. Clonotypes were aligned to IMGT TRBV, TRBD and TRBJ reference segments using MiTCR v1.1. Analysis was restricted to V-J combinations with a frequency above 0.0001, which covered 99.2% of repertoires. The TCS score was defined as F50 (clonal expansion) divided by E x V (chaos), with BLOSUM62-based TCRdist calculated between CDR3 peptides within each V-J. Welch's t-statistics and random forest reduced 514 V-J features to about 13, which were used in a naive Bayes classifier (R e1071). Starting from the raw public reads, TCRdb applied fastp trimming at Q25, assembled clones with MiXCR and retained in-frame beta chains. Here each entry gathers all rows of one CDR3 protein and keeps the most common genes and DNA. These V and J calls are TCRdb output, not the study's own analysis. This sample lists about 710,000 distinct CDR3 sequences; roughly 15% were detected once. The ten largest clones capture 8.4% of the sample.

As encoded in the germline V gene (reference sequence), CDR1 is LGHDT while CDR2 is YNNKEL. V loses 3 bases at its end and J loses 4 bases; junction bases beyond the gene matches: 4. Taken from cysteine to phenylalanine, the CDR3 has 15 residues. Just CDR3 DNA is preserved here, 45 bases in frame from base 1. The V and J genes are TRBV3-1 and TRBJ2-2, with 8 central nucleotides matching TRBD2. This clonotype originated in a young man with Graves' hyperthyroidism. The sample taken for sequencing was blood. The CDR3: CASSQLAGRTGELFF. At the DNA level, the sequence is TGTGCCAGCAGCCAGTTAGCGGGGCGCACCGGGGAGCTGTTTTTT.